This T cell receptor (beta chain) derives from a study of T-cell memory formation after mild COVID-19. Study background: TCR clustering was largely donor specific. The study, taken as a whole, reports: Among CD4+ contracting clones, most were CM and EM, and CD8+ ones EMRA.

TCRdb reprocessed the 5' RACE reads with MiXCR, giving one entry per CDR3 protein. The top ten hold 8.1% of the sample, which has roughly 510,000 distinct CDR3 sequences, 15% to 20% seen once. This clonotype was detected only a few times. Its target is not known. The specimen was PBMCs or a T cell subset sorted from them (not recorded which). The sequence was obtained from an adult woman who had mild COVID-19 (a few samples of this study predate the infection). Cell type and time point are not known.

CDR3 sequence reads: CASSLRTLHNEQFF. CDR3 bases: TGTGCCAGCAGCTTAAGGACCCTACACAATGAGCAGTTCTTC. The V and J genes are TRBV7-2 and TRBJ2-1, with D hard to call. The CDR3 contains 14 residues. V lost 2 bases to trimming and J lost 5 bases, with 10 bases between them. Germline lookup yields CDR1 SGHTA and CDR2 FQGNSA.